One sample yielded the 10 T cell receptor beta chains listed below, sequenced in a study of blood T cell repertoires in COVID-19. Libraries were prepared by immunoSEQ multiplex PCR; TCRdb keeps only in-frame clonotypes and omits some of them. The sample has approximately 250,000 clones, around nine tenths seen once. The specimen was peripheral blood. The receptor source for this set is a man aged 35-49 years with active or convalescent COVID-19.

J is TRBJ2-3 and V is TRBV28; 8 bases are shared with TRBD2. The CDR3 runs 15 residues. V dropped 8 bases and J dropped 0; count of bases not matched to a gene: 7. Germline V lookup: CDR1 MDHEN, CDR2 SYDVKM. CDR3 in amino acids: CASGTGGPSTDTQYF. CDR3 nucleotide sequence: TGTGCCAGCGGAACGGGGGGGCCGAGCACAGATACGCAGTATTTT. The entire variable domain, with the rest obtained from reference TRBV28 and TRBJ2-3, is as follows: DVKVTQSSRYLVKRTGEKVFLECVQDMDHENMFWYRQDPGLGLRLIYFSYDVKMKEKGDIPEGYSVSREKKERFSLILESASTNQTSMYLCASGTGGPSTDTQYFGPGTRLTVL.

The chain couples TRBV7-2 to TRBJ1-5; D might be TRBD1 (6 bases). The CDR3 sequence is 15 residues long. Germline CDR1 reads SGHTA; CDR2 reads FQGNSA. V lost 0 bases to trimming and J lost 7 bases, with 13 bases between them. CDR3 sequence: CASSLATGLSQPQHF. Here the CDR3 DNA reads TGTGCCAGCAGCTTAGCGACAGGTCTATCGCAGCCCCAGCATTTT.

The gene calls are TRBV19 and TRBJ1-2; perhaps TRBD1 as D (6 bases). This CDR3 has 15 residues. V gave up 10 bases and J gave up 4 bases, with 22 bases separating them. Germline V gives CDR1 LNHDA, CDR2 SQIVND (reference sequence). The CDR3, as DNA: TGTGCCACCTCAAGCCCAGGGGAGGGTGTCTATGGCTACACCTTC. This gives the protein CATSSPGEGVYGYTF. Filled out from reference TRBV19 and TRBJ1-2, the complete variable domain reads DGGITQSPKYLFRKEGQNVTLSCEQNLNHDAMYWYRQDPGQGLRLIYYSQIVNDFQKGDIAEGYSVSREKKESFPLTVTSAQKNPTAFYLCATSSPGEGVYGYTFGSGTRLTVV.

This rearrangement joins TRBV21-1 to TRBJ2-3; whether TRBD1, the table's D call, matches the DNA was not checked. TRBV21-1 is a pseudogene segment. The CDR3 runs 18 residues. The CDR3 spells CASRTTPRVSRGTDTQYF. The DNA of the CDR3 is TGTGCCAGCCGTACTACCCCCAGGGTCAGTCGGGGCACAGATACGCAGTATTTT.

V gene TRBV24-1 combines with J gene TRBJ2-1, with D possibly matching TRBD2 (5 bases). CDR3 size: 11 residues. The germline V gene has CDR1 KGHDR and CDR2 SFDVKD. With 9 bases removed from V and 8 bases from J, the gap between germline ends came to 10 bases. CDR3 sequence: CATGLAYEQFF. The CDR3, as DNA: TGTGCCACCGGCTTAGCGTATGAGCAGTTCTTC.

The V and J genes are TRBV24-1 and TRBJ2-7, with D possibly being TRBD2 (5 bases). Germline V gene data show CDR1 as KGHDR and CDR2 as SFDVKD. The CDR3 sequence is 13 residues long. V lost 5 bases and J lost 2, with 9 bases in between. CDR3 in DNA: TGTGCCACCAGTGCCCCGGGAACCTACGAGCAGTACTTC. Amino acids: CATSAPGTYEQYF.

The CDR3 coding sequence is TGTGCCAGCAGTTTAGCGGCCTCTGAAAAACTGTTTTTT. This gives the protein CASSLAASEKLFF. This chain links TRBV12-3 or TRBV12-4 with TRBJ1-4; no clear D. The CDR3 covers 13 residues. Between the trimmed V and J ends, which lost 0 bases and 7 bases, there was a span of 6 bases.

As to this clone: The junction differs from germline at one of its ends, possibly a read error. V usage is TRBV2 and J usage is TRBJ2-3, with 9 positions matching TRBD2. This CDR3 comprises 14 residues. Germline V gene sequence: CDR1 SNHLY, CDR2 FYNNEI. The CDR3, as DNA: TGTGCCAGCAGCCCCGGGACTAGCACGGATACGCAGTATTTT. It specifies CASSPGTSTDTQYF.

The chain is built from TRBV28 and TRBJ1-3; 12 positions agree with TRBD1. CDR1 is MDHEN and CDR2 is SYDVKM in the germline V gene. The CDR3 is made up of 19 amino acids. Trimming at V came to 6 bases and at J to 0 bases, leaving 12 bases not matched to a gene. CDR3 DNA sequence: TGTGCCAGCAGCTTAACGGGACAGGGGGCTTTTTTCTCTGGAAACACCATATATTTT. Residues: CASSLTGQGAFFSGNTIYF.

This clone was detected only once. CDR3: CAINKDYSGNTIYF. The CDR3 coding sequence is TGTGCCATCAACAAAGATTACTCTGGAAACACCATATATTTT. V usage is TRBV7-9 and J usage is TRBJ1-3; D unclear. The CDR3 extends over 14 amino acids. CDR1 is SEHNR and CDR2 is FQNEAQ in the germline V gene (reference sequence). The V gene lost 10 bases and the J gene lost 0 bases, with 13 bases spanning the gap.